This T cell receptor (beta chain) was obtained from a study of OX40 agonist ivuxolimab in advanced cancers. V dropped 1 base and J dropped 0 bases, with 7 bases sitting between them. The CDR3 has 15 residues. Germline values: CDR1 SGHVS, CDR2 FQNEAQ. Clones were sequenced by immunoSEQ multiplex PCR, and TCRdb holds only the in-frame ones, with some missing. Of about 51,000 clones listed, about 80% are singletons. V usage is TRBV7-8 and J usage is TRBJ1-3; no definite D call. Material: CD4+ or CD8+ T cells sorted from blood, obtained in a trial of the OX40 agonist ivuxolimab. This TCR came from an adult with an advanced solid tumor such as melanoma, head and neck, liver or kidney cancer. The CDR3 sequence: CASSLVRLSGNTIYF. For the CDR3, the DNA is TGTGCCAGCAGCTTAGTGCGGCTCTCTGGAAACACCATATATTTT.